A selection of T cell receptor beta chains follows, all from one sample in a study of T cell responses to AZD1222 COVID-19 vaccine. The repertoire was sequenced with immunoSEQ multiplex PCR; TCRdb's copy has only in-frame clones and lacks some. The sample contains about 120,000 clones, roughly 90% of which appear only once. The sequences come from peripheral blood, collected on day 0 of AZD1222 vaccination. The receptors derive from an adult in good health. The CDR3 runs from the conserved cysteine through the conserved F or W. A D gene is named only where the DNA matches it firmly. A clone size is listed for some rows: how often the clone was seen (once, few, many), or a class if it is expanded.

D	size	J	V	DNA	CDR3
.	.	TRBJ1-3	TRBV3-1/TRBV3-2	TGTGCCAGCAGCCATCGAGCTCTCTCTGGAAACACCATATATTTT	CASSHRALSGNTIYF
.	once	TRBJ2-7	TRBV5-1	TGCGCCAGCAGCTTTATGGGGCCTGACACCTACGAGCAGTACTTC	CASSFMGPDTYEQYF
TRBD2	.	TRBJ2-5	TRBV6-5	TGTGCCAGCAGCCAGGGAGGGTCGGTGACCCAGTACTTC	CASSQGGSVTQYF
TRBD2	.	TRBJ2-3	TRBV7-3	TGTGCCAGCAGCCAGCTAGCGGGGGGGCTCACAGATACGCAGTATTTT	CASSQLAGGLTDTQYF
.	.	TRBJ2-1	TRBV13	TGTGCCAGCAGCCCCCGTGGGCACAAGAACAATGAGCAGTTCTTC	CASSPRGHKNNEQFF
.	.	TRBJ2-3	TRBV7-7	TGTGCTACCGGCCCTAGCACAGATACGCAGTATTTT	CATGPSTDTQYF
.	.	TRBJ1-4	TRBV5-5	TGTGCCAGCAGCTTTTCACTGCTAGATAATGAAAAACTGTTTTTT	CASSFSLLDNEKLFF
.	.	TRBJ2-7	TRBV10-3	TGTGCCATCAGTGAGAGGGCAGACACCTACGAGCAGTACTTC	CAISERADTYEQYF
.	.	TRBJ1-2	TRBV29-1	TGCAGCGTTGAAGATCCCGACGGCTCCTATGCGTACACCTTC	CSVEDPDGSYAYTF
.	.	TRBJ2-5	TRBV6-6	TGTGCCAGCCGGGGGCTCCAAGAGACCCAGTACTTC	CASRGLQETQYF
.	.	TRBJ1-3	TRBV2	TGTGCCAGCAGTGAGGGTTACAGAAGCTCTGGAAACACCATATATTTT	CASSEGYRSSGNTIYF
.	once	TRBJ2-7	TRBV6-6	TGTGCCAGCAGAGGGACGGAGCTAACCTACGAGCAGTACTTC	CASRGTELTYEQYF
.	.	TRBJ1-2	TRBV3-1/TRBV3-2	TGTGCCAGCATAGGGGACTATGGCTACACCTTC	CASIGDYGYTF
.	.	TRBJ1-2	TRBV7-9	TGTGCCAGCAGCTTAATCGGCGGAGGTTCGCACTATGGCTACACCTTC	CASSLIGGGSHYGYTF
TRBD1	.	TRBJ1-3	TRBV6-5	TGTGCCAGCGGAACAGGGGGCGGTGGAAACACCATATATTTT	CASGTGGGGNTIYF
.	.	TRBJ1-1	TRBV20-1	TGCAGTGCTAGTGTGGGCAGAGGGAGTAGAACTGAAGCTTTCTTT	CSASVGRGSRTEAFF
.	.	TRBJ2-5	TRBV7-9	TGTGCCAGCAGCTCCGACGGGTGGGAGACCCAGTACTTC	CASSSDGWETQYF
.	.	TRBJ1-1	TRBV6-4	TGTGCCAGCGAGGGTAACGGGACTGGTTTGAACACTGAAGCTTTCTTT	CASEGNGTGLNTEAFF
.	.	TRBJ2-3	TRBV19	TGTGCCAGCAGGGAATTTGGTACGCAGTATTTT	CASREFGTQYF
.	.	TRBJ2-7	TRBV11-1	TGTGCCAGCGCGGAGGCCTACGAGCAGTACTTC	CASAEAYEQYF
TRBD1	.	TRBJ1-2	TRBV29-1	TGCAGCGTTGGCGGGACAGGGGTGGGCTACACCTTC	CSVGGTGVGYTF
.	.	TRBJ1-1	TRBV7-9	TGTGCCAGCAGCTTAACCGGGACGAGCGGAGCTTTCTTT	CASSLTGTSGAFF
.	.	TRBJ2-1	TRBV6-2/TRBV6-3	TGTGCCAGCAGTTACGGCTGGGAGCAGTTCTTC	CASSYGWEQFF
TRBD1	few	TRBJ2-1	TRBV5-1	TGCGCCAGCAGCTTACTAGGGGGCCACTCCTACAATGAGCAGTTCTTC	CASSLLGGHSYNEQFF
.	.	TRBJ2-5	TRBV9	TGTGCCAGCAGCGTAGCCATTAGTTGGGAGACCCAGTACTTC	CASSVAISWETQYF
TRBD2	.	TRBJ2-2	TRBV19	TGTGCCAGTAGGGCGACGGGGGGATACACCGGGGAGCTGTTTTTT	CASRATGGYTGELFF
.	.	TRBJ1-1	TRBV10-2	TGCGCCAGCAGTGAGTGGGAGGGGCAGACTGAAGCTTTCTTT	CASSEWEGQTEAFF
TRBD1	.	TRBJ1-1	TRBV20-1	TGCAGTGCCCAACGACAGGGGATGGCTTTCTTT	CSAQRQGMAFF
.	.	TRBJ1-5	TRBV3-1/TRBV3-2	TGTGCCAGCAGCCAAGGGACCCGGGGTAATCAGCCCCAGCATTTT	CASSQGTRGNQPQHF
.	.	TRBJ1-2	TRBV6-5	TGTGCCAGCAGCCAAGTAAAAGGGGGGGCGCGCGGCTACACCTTC	CASSQVKGGARGYTF
.	.	TRBJ2-1	TRBV6-5	TGTGCCAGCAGCCTCACCGGTGGTTACCACAATGAGCAGTTCTTC	CASSLTGGYHNEQFF
TRBD1	.	TRBJ1-1	TRBV7-2	TGTGCCAGCAGCTTAGGGGACAGACGAAACACTGAAGCTTTCTTT	CASSLGDRRNTEAFF
TRBD1	.	TRBJ1-2	TRBV5-1	TGCGCCAGCAGCCACGGGACAGGGTCTTCCTATGGCTACACCTTC	CASSHGTGSSYGYTF
TRBD1	.	TRBJ1-2	TRBV7-9	TGTGCCAGCAGCTTAGGGGACAGGAAGGTCGTTGGCTACACCTTC	CASSLGDRKVVGYTF
.	few	TRBJ1-1	TRBV19	TGTGCCAGTAGTGCGGGGGGGGCGAACACTGAAGCTTTCTTT	CASSAGGANTEAFF
.	.	TRBJ2-7	TRBV7-2	TGTGCCAGCAGCTTAGACCCGGGCTCCTACGAGCAGTACTTC	CASSLDPGSYEQYF
TRBD2	.	TRBJ2-1	TRBV7-2	TGTGCCAGCAGCCCGAGCGGGGGGGCGACCTACAATGAGCAGTTCTTC	CASSPSGGATYNEQFF
.	.	TRBJ2-2	TRBV7-6	TGTGCCAGCAGCTTTCGGGTATCTGATCAAACCATGAACACCGGGGAGCTGTTTTTT	CASSFRVSDQTMNTGELFF
.	.	TRBJ1-2	TRBV10-2	TGCGCCAGCAGTAAGCAGCTCTATGGCTACACCTTC	CASSKQLYGYTF
.	.	TRBJ2-5	TRBV6-1	TGTGCCAGCAGTGAGGGACCTTGGGCGGACGGGACCCAGTACTTC	CASSEGPWADGTQYF
TRBD1	.	TRBJ1-5	TRBV5-6	TGTGCCAGCAGCTTTGGAGGGACAGGGGTTAGGCCCCAGCATTTT	CASSFGGTGVRPQHF
.	few	TRBJ2-1	TRBV6-5	TGTGCCAGCAGCGGTAGGGTTTTGGGTGAGCAGTTCTTC	CASSGRVLGEQFF
.	.	TRBJ2-5	TRBV30	TGTGCCTGGAGTTGGACAGAAGAGACCCAGTACTTC	CAWSWTEETQYF
TRBD1	.	TRBJ1-1	TRBV19	TGTGCCAGTAGTTATCAGGGGGCTTTTACCGACACTGAAGCTTTCTTT	CASSYQGAFTDTEAFF
.	.	TRBJ2-7	TRBV7-9	TGTGCCAGCAGCTTAGCTGGGTTCTCCTACGAGCAGTACTTC	CASSLAGFSYEQYF
.	.	TRBJ1-1	TRBV27	TGTGCCAGCATCGGCAGGTCTATGAACACTGAAGCTTTCTTT	CASIGRSMNTEAFF
.	.	TRBJ2-5	TRBV4-3	TGCGCCAGCAGCCGAGCGCCCACTGGGGGAGAGACCCAGTACTTC	CASSRAPTGGETQYF
TRBD1	.	TRBJ1-3	TRBV7-6	TGTGCCAGCAGCTTCGGGGGACAGCCTGGAAACACCATATATTTT	CASSFGGQPGNTIYF
.	.	TRBJ2-5	TRBV6-5	TGTGCCACCGGTGGTTGGCAGGGGGGAGAGACCCAGTACTTC	CATGGWQGGETQYF